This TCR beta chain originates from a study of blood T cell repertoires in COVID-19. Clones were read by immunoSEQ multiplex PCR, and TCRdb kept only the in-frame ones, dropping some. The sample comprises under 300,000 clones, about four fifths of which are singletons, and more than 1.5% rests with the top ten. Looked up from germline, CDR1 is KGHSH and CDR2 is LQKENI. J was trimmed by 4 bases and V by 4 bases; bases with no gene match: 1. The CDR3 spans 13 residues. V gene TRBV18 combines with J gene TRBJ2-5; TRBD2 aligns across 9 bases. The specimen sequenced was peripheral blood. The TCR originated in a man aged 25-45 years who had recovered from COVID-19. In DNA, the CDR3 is TGTGCCAGCTCACAGACTAGCGGAGAGACCCAGTACTTC. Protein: CASSQTSGETQYF.